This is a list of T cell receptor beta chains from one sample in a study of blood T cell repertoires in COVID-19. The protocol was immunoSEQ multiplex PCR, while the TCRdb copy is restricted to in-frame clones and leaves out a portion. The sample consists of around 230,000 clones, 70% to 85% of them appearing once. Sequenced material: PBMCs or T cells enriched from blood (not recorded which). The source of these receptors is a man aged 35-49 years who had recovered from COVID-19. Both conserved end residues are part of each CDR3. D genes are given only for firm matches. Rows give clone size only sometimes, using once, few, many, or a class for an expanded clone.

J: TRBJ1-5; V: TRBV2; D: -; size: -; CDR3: CASKYSNQPQHF; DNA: TGTGCCAGCAAATATAGCAATCAGCCCCAGCATTTT
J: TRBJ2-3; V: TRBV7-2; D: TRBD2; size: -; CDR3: CASSLEGTTGTDTQYF; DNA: TGTGCCAGCAGCTTAGAAGGGACTACTGGCACAGATACGCAGTATTTT
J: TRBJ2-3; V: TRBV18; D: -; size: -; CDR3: CASSLILRGPSTDTQYF; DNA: TGTGCCAGCTCACTAATACTCAGGGGTCCTAGCACAGATACGCAGTATTTT
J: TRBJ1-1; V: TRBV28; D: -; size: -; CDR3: CASSFPYRTEAFF; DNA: TGTGCCAGCAGTTTTCCCTACAGGACTGAAGCTTTCTTT
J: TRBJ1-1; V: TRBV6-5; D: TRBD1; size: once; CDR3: CASSLGQGTEAFF; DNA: TGTGCCAGCAGTTTGGGACAGGGCACTGAAGCTTTCTTT
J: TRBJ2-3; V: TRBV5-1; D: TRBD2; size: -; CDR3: CASSFFGGRAPDTQYF; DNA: TGCGCCAGCAGCTTTTTCGGCGGGAGGGCCCCGGATACGCAGTATTTT
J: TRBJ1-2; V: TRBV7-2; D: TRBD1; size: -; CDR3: CASIYPWTGRNYGYTF; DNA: TGTGCCAGCATCTATCCTTGGACAGGGCGAAACTATGGCTACACCTTC
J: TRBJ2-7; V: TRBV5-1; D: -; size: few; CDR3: CASSLNGGSYEQYF; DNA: TGCGCCAGCAGCCTAAACGGCGGGTCCTACGAGCAGTACTTC
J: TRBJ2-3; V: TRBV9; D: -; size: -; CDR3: CASSVWDSDTDTQYF; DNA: TGTGCCAGCAGCGTTTGGGACTCCGACACAGATACGCAGTATTTT
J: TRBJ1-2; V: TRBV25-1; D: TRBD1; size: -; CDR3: CATSRGDNYGYTF; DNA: TGTGCCACCTCCAGGGGGGATAACTATGGCTACACCTTC
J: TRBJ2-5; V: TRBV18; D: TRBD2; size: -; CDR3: CASTLTSGEETQYF; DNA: TGTGCCAGCACATTGACTAGCGGGGAGGAGACCCAGTACTTC
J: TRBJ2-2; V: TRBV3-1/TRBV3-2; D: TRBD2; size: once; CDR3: CASTSGSNTGELFF; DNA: TGTGCCAGTACTAGCGGGTCCAACACCGGGGAGCTGTTTTTT
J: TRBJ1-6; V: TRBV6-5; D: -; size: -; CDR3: CASSYTTRSPLHF; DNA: TGTGCCAGCAGTTACACCACAAGATCACCCCTCCACTTT
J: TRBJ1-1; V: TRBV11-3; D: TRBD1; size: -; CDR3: CASSLRTGEAFF; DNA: TGTGCCAGCAGCCTCAGGACAGGTGAAGCTTTCTTT
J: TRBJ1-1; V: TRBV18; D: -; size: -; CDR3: CASSPASLNTEAFF; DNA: TGTGCCAGCTCACCAGCGAGCTTGAACACTGAAGCTTTCTTT
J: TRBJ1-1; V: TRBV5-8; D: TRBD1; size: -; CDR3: CASSRARTGGLNTEAFF; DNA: TGTGCCAGCAGTCGAGCCAGGACAGGGGGTCTGAACACTGAAGCTTTCTTT
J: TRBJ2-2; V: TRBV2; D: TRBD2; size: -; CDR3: CASLGGSTGELFF; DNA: TGTGCCAGCTTGGGAGGGAGCACCGGGGAGCTGTTTTTT
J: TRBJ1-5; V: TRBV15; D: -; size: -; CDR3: CATSRVQEGGQPQHF; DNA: TGTGCCACCAGCAGAGTACAGGAGGGTGGGCAGCCCCAGCATTTT
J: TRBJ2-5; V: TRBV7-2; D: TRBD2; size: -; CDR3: CASSSRGAETQYF; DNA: TGTGCCAGCAGCTCGCGGGGGGCAGAGACCCAGTACTTC
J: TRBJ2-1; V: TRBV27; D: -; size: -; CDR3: CASTLGGEQFF; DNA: TGTGCCAGCACCCTCGGCGGCGAGCAGTTCTTC
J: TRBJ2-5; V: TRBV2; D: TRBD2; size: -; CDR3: CASSTSGGRETQYF; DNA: TGTGCCAGCAGTACTAGCGGGGGGAGAGAGACCCAGTACTTC
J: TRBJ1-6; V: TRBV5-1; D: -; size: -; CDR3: CASSSLTGEARALHF; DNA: TGCGCCAGCAGCTCACTTACGGGGGAGGCAAGGGCCCTCCACTTT
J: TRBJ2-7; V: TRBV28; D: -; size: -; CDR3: CASSLLPQPGTF; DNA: TGTGCCAGCAGTTTATTACCCCAACCCGGGACTTTC
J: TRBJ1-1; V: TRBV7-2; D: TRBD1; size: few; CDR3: CASSLRRGQGGTEAFF; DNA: TGTGCCAGCAGCTTAAGGCGGGGACAGGGGGGGACTGAAGCTTTCTTT
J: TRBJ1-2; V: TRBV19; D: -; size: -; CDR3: CASSSGGYGYTF; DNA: TGTGCCAGTAGTAGCGGGGGCTATGGCTACACCTTC
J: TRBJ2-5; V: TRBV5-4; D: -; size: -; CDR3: CASSFRGTETQYF; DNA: TGTGCCAGCAGCTTCCGGGGGACAGAGACCCAGTACTTC
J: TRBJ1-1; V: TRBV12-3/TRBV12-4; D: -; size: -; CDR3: CASTYQGNTEAFF; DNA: TGTGCCAGCACCTACCAGGGTAACACTGAAGCTTTCTTT
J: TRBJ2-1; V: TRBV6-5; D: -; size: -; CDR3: CASNTRETSEQFF; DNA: TGTGCCAGCAATACCCGGGAGACAAGTGAGCAGTTCTTC
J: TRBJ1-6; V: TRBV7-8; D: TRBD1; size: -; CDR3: CASSDRGEHSPLHF; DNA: TGTGCCAGCAGCGACAGGGGCGAGCATTCACCCCTCCACTTT
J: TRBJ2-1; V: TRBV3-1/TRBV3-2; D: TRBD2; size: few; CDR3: CASSQVGLAGGNEQFF; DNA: TGTGCCAGCAGCCAAGTAGGGCTAGCGGGAGGGAATGAGCAGTTCTTC